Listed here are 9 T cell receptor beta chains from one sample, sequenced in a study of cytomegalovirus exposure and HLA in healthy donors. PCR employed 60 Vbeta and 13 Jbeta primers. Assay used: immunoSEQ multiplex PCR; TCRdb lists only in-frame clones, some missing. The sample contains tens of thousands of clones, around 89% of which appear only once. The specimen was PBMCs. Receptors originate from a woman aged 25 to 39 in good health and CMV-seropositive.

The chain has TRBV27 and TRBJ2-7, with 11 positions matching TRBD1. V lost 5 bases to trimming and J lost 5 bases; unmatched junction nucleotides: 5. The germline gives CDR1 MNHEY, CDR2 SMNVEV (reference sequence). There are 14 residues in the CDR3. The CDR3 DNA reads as TGTGCCAGCAGTATACGGACAGGGGGCGACGAGCAGTACTTC. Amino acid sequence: CASSIRTGGDEQYF.

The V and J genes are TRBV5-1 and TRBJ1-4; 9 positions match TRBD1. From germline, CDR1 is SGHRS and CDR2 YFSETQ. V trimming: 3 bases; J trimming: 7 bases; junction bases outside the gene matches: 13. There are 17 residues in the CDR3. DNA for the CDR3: TGCGCCAGCAGCTGGGCGATCACAGGGGGCAAGGGTGAAAAACTGTTTTTT. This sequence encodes CASSWAITGGKGEKLFF.

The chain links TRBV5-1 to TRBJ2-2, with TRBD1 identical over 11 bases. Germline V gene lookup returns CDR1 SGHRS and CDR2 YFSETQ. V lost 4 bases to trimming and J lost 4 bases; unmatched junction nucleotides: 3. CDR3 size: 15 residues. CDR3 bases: TGCGCCAGCAGCATAGGACAGGGGGCCACCGGGGAGCTGTTTTTT. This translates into CASSIGQGATGELFF.

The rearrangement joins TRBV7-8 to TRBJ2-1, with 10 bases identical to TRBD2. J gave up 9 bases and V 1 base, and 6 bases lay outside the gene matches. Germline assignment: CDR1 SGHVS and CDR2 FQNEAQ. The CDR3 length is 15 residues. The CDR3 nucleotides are TGTGCCAGCAGCTTAGGAGCGGGAGGGCCTATTGAGCAGTTCTTC. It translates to CASSLGAGGPIEQFF.

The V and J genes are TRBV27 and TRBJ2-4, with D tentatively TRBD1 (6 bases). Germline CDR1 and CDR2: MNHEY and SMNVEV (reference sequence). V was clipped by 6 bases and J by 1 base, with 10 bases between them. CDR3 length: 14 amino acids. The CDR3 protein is CASRLTGAKNIQYF. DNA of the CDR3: TGTGCCAGCAGACTCACAGGGGCCAAAAACATTCAGTACTTC.

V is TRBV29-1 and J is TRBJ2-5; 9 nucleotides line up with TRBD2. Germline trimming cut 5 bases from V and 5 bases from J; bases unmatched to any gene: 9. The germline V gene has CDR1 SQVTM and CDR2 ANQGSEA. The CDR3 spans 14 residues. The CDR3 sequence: CSVLGSGSFETQYF. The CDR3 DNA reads TGCAGCGTTCTGGGTAGCGGGAGTTTCGAGACCCAGTACTTC.

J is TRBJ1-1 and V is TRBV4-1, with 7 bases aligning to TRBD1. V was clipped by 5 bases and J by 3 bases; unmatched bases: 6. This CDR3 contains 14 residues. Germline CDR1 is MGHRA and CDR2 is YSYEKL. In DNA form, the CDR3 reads TGCGCCAGCAGCTACAGGGGTTACGACACTGAAGCTTTCTTT. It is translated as CASSYRGYDTEAFF.

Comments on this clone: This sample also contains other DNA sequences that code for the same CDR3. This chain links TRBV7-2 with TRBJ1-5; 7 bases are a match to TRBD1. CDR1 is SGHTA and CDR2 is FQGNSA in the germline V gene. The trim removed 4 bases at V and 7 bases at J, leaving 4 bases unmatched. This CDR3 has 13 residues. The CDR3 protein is CASSYNRGQPQHF. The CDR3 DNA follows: TGTGCCAGCAGCTATAACAGGGGCCAGCCCCAGCATTTT.

CDR3 loop: CASSFPSGREYNEQFF. DNA of the CDR3: TGTGCCAGCAGCTTTCCGTCCGGGAGGGAATACAATGAGCAGTTCTTC. The chain carries TRBV7-8 and TRBJ2-1; 8 bases line up with TRBD2. Germline V CDR1 and CDR2: SGHVS, FQNEAQ. The CDR3 is 16 amino acids. The V gene end was trimmed by 3 bases and the J gene end by 4 bases; junction bases not matched to a gene: 8.